This TCR beta chain derives from a study of technical replicates of blood from a handful of donors. Sequencing was performed with immunoSEQ multiplex PCR; in TCRdb, only in-frame clones are kept and a portion is missing. Here the sample spans about 80,000 clones, roughly nine tenths being singletons. The germline V and J ends were trimmed by 5 bases and 1 base, with 14 bases remaining between them. In germline, CDR1 is MDHEN, CDR2 SYDVKM. This CDR3 spans 16 amino acids. The V gene is TRBV28, the J gene TRBJ2-2; weak D call: TRBD1 (5 bases). The TCR comes from a human donor in good health. Sequencing input: T cells isolated from PBMCs. The DNA for the CDR3 is TGTGCCAGCAGTCTCCCGTATGGACAGAACACCGGGGAGCTGTTTTTT. It is translated as CASSLPYGQNTGELFF.